The 9 T cell receptor beta chains in this list originate from one sample, sequenced in a study of T cells in Graves' hyperthyroidism and ophthalmopathy. Amplified regions were TCR beta CDR3 sequences from RNA transcripts. HTBI primers drove first-round RT-PCR of the TCR CDR3. MiXCR was run by TCRdb on the multiplex PCR reads, yielding one entry per CDR3 protein. The table records hundreds of thousands of distinct CDR3 sequences, about 14% of them present only once. The sample comprised blood. Receptors originate from a man aged 18 to 30 with Graves' ophthalmopathy.

This clonotype has at least ten counts. This chain connects TRBV7-9 to TRBJ2-1; tentatively, D is TRBD2 (5 bases). The V and J ends lost 5 bases and 5 bases respectively, with 13 bases between them. CDR3 length: 14 amino acids. Per germline, CDR1 SEHNR and CDR2 FQNEAQ (reference sequence). Written as DNA, the CDR3 is TGTGCCAGCAGCCTCGGGGTCTATAACAATGAGCAGTTCTTC. Protein product: CASSLGVYNNEQFF.

In its sample, this clonotype was seen many times. The J gene is TRBJ1-1, the V gene TRBV7-2; a possible D gene is TRBD1 (6 bases). Germline CDR1 is SGHTA and CDR2 is FQGNSA. Deletions cut 6 bases from V and 2 bases from J, with 10 bases between. The CDR3 has 13 amino acids. CDR3 nucleotides: TGTGCCAGCAGAGACAGGCCAAACACTGAAGCTTTCTTT. Translated: CASRDRPNTEAFF.

This clonotype is a singleton in its sample. The gene calls are TRBV29-1 and TRBJ2-2, with D uncertain. V was cut by 7 bases and J by 4 bases, with 13 bases left in between. The CDR3 has 13 residues. The V gene's germline CDR1 is SQVTM and CDR2 ANQGSEA. This chain's CDR3 is CSGMQIFTGELFF. The CDR3, as DNA: TGCAGCGGAATGCAAATCTTCACCGGGGAGCTGTTTTTT.

This clonotype was detected ten times or more. The V call is TRBV9, the J call TRBJ1-2, with 8 bases fitting TRBD1. Per germline, CDR1 SGDLS and CDR2 YYNGEE. The V segment lost 4 bases and the J segment 4 bases; nucleotides outside the gene matches: 6. CDR3 length equals 14 residues. CDR3 region: CASSRQGTAYGYTF. CDR3 DNA sequence: TGTGCCAGCAGCAGACAGGGGACGGCCTATGGCTACACCTTC.

About this clonotype itself: One base away lies a much larger clone, so this may be a sequencing read error. The chain has TRBV7-7 and TRBJ2-3; TRBD2 matches 7 bases. The CDR3 is 15 residues long. CDR1 SSHAT and CDR2 FNYEAQ come from the germline V gene (reference sequence). The CDR3 region is CASSLGGGSADTQYF. CDR3 nucleotide sequence: TGTGCTAGCAGCTTAGGAGGCGGGAGCGCAGATACGCAGTATTTT.

The V call is TRBV19, the J call TRBJ2-1; D call uncertain. The germline V gene encodes CDR1 LNHDA and CDR2 SQIVND (reference sequence). This CDR3 has 14 amino acids. Trimming cost V 3 bases and J 1 base, with 7 bases left between them. In nucleotides, the CDR3 is TGTGCCAGTAGTATTGACGGGTCCTACAATGAGCAGTTCTTC. It codes for CASSIDGSYNEQFF.

This clonotype was seen ten or more times. This chain uses TRBV29-1 with TRBJ1-1, with D tentatively TRBD1 (6 bases). CDR1 is SQVTM, CDR2 ANQGSEA, per germline. The CDR3 contains 14 residues. V lost 3 bases and J 4 bases, leaving 15 bases between the germline ends. The CDR3 sequence: CSVEAWGAGTEAFF. The DNA of the CDR3 is TGCAGCGTTGAGGCTTGGGGGGCAGGCACTGAAGCTTTCTTT.

This clonotype has only a few counts. The chain joins TRBV20-1 to TRBJ1-4, with D possibly TRBD1 on 5 matching bases. This CDR3 is built from 14 residues. The germline gives CDR1 DFQATT, CDR2 SNEGSKA (reference sequence). The germline V and J ends were trimmed by 4 bases and 1 base, with 10 bases remaining between them. In DNA form, the CDR3 reads TGCAGTGCTACCGGGGGGGGAACTAATGAAAAACTGTTTTTT. Its translation is CSATGGGTNEKLFF.

This clonotype was recorded many times. The chain employs TRBV6-1 and TRBJ1-1; weak D call: TRBD1 (6 bases). CDR1 MNHNS and CDR2 SASEGT come from the germline V gene. The CDR3 runs 13 residues. V was cut by 7 bases and J by 3 bases, with 12 bases left in between. Written as DNA, the CDR3 is TGTGCCAGCAAAATACAGGGAGACACTGAAGCTTTCTTT. Its protein is CASKIQGDTEAFF.